One sample yielded the 27 T cell receptor beta chains listed below, sequenced in a study of PD-1 blockade in mismatch repair-deficient tumors. Assay: immunoSEQ multiplex PCR; the TCRdb copy retains only in-frame clones and omits some. The top ten clones hold around 11% of a sample with some 120,000 clones, about nine tenths of them seen once. The specimen comprised peripheral blood, sampled approximately 72 weeks after starting pembrolizumab. Receptor source: an adult with mismatch repair-deficient cancer.

The V gene is TRBV28, the J gene TRBJ2-1, with D maybe TRBD2 (6 bases). V was clipped by 6 bases and J by 9 bases, with 15 bases between them. The CDR3 runs to 13 residues. The germline V gene has CDR1 MDHEN and CDR2 SYDVKM. CDR3 nucleotides: TGTGCCAGCAGCACCGGGACTCCACCTGAGCAGTTCTTC. It specifies CASSTGTPPEQFF. Looking up the rest from reference TRBV28 and TRBJ2-1 gives the full variable domain: DVKVTQSSRYLVKRTGEKVFLECVQDMDHENMFWYRQDPGLGLRLIYFSYDVKMKEKGDIPEGYSVSREKKERFSLILESASTNQTSMYLCASSTGTPPEQFFGPGTRLTVL.

In this sample, this clone turned up once. The chain recombines TRBV7-9 with TRBJ2-7; D tentatively reads TRBD1 or TRBD2 (5 bases each). The V gene lost 4 bases and the J gene lost 5 bases, with 12 bases spanning the gap. Per the germline V gene, CDR1 is SEHNR and CDR2 is FQNEAQ (reference sequence). The CDR3 runs to 13 residues. This CDR3 reads CASSSGTGDEQYF. The DNA of the CDR3 is TGTGCCAGCAGCTCAGGGACCGGGGACGAGCAGTACTTC.

This clone was picked up one time. This chain joins TRBV27 and TRBJ2-3; 8 bases are shared with TRBD2. The CDR3 loop spans 15 amino acids. Unmatched junction bases numbered 7, after V lost 6 bases and J lost 2 bases. Germline lookup yields CDR1 MNHEY and CDR2 SMNVEV (reference sequence). The CDR3 DNA is TGTGCCAGCAGAGCCCGGGAGGGTGTCACAGATACGCAGTATTTT. This gives the protein CASRAREGVTDTQYF.

The V call is TRBV4-1, the J call TRBJ2-7; 14 bases are a match to TRBD2. V shed 3 bases, J shed 3 bases, and the junction held 13 bases outside the gene matches. The CDR3 sequence is 19 residues long. Per germline, CDR1 MGHRA and CDR2 YSYEKL. The CDR3 DNA is TGCGCCAGCAGCCAGACCCTCGGACTAGCGGGAGGTCAGGGCTACGAGCAGTACTTC. Its protein is CASSQTLGLAGGQGYEQYF.

The V and J genes are TRBV7-6 and TRBJ2-7, with D possibly being TRBD1 (6 bases). The length of the CDR3 is 14 residues. The V and J ends lost 5 bases and 2 bases respectively, with 13 bases between them. CDR1 and CDR2 (germline): SGHVS, FNYEAQ. The CDR3: CASSQGPGAYEQYF. The CDR3 DNA is TGTGCCAGCAGCCAGGGGCCCGGGGCCTACGAGCAGTACTTC.

V is TRBV15 and J is TRBJ1-5; TRBD1 might be the D (6 bases). The CDR3 is made up of 15 amino acids. Trimming stripped 0 bases from V and 0 bases from J, with 6 bases between. Germline-derived CDR1 and CDR2 are LNHNV and YYDKDF (reference sequence). CDR3 sequence: CATSRDRGSNQPQHF. Written as DNA, the CDR3 is TGTGCCACCAGCAGAGACAGGGGTAGCAATCAGCCCCAGCATTTT. Using reference TRBV15 and TRBJ1-5 for the parts outside the CDR3, the full variable domain is DAMVIQNPRYQVTQFGKPVTLSCSQTLNHNVMYWYQQKSSQAPKLLFHYYDKDFNNEADTPDNFQSRRPNTSFCFLDIRSPGLGDTAMYLCATSRDRGSNQPQHFGDGTRLSIL.

The chain's CDR3 is CASSFAPGGQPQHF. DNA for the CDR3: TGTGCCAGCAGCTTCGCCCCTGGGGGTCAGCCCCAGCATTTT. The chain is built from TRBV11-2 and TRBJ1-5; a possible D gene is TRBD1 (5 bases). V was pared by 3 bases and J by 6 bases, with 12 bases between. Germline CDR1 is SGHAT and CDR2 is FQNNGV. This CDR3 region has 14 residues.

The chain recombines TRBV7-6 with TRBJ2-3; TRBD2 might be the D (6 bases). Germline loops: CDR1 SGHVS, CDR2 FNYEAQ. The V gene lost 0 bases and the J gene lost 5 bases, with 18 bases spanning the gap. This CDR3 is 17 amino acids long. The CDR3 nucleotides are TGTGCCAGCAGCTTAGCGCGCGGAGGGTCCCGCGGAGATACGCAGTATTTT. It yields the protein CASSLARGGSRGDTQYF. Complete variable domain (other parts from reference TRBV7-6 and TRBJ2-3): GAGVSQSPRYKVTKRGQDVALRCDPISGHVSLYWYRQALGQGPEFLTYFNYEAQQDKSGLPNDRFSAERPEGSISTLTIQRTEQRDSAMYRCASSLARGGSRGDTQYFGPGTRLTVL.

The rearrangement uses TRBV4-1 and TRBJ2-7, with TRBD2 as a possible D gene (6 bases). The germline V gene has CDR1 MGHRA and CDR2 YSYEKL. Trimming left V 0 bases short and J 3 bases short, with 12 bases between. CDR3 length equals 15 residues. The CDR3 reads CASSQERGLDYEQYF. The CDR3 DNA follows: TGCGCCAGCAGCCAAGAGCGGGGTTTAGACTACGAGCAGTACTTC.

This chain links TRBV5-1 with TRBJ2-5, with 9 bases lining up with TRBD1. V trimming: 4 bases; J trimming: 3 bases; junction bases outside the gene matches: 4. In germline, CDR1 is SGHRS, CDR2 YFSETQ. The CDR3 runs 14 residues. CDR3 in amino acids: CASSLWDREETQYF. The CDR3 bases are TGCGCCAGCAGCCTGTGGGACAGGGAAGAGACCCAGTACTTC. Variable domain in full (rest from reference TRBV5-1 and TRBJ2-5): KAGVTQTPRYLIKTRGQQVTLSCSPISGHRSVSWYQQTPGQGLQFLFEYFSETQRNKGNFPGRFSGRQFSNSRSEMNVSTLELGDSALYLCASSLWDREETQYFGPGTRLLVL.

The chain employs TRBV5-5 and TRBJ1-5; 8 nucleotides agree with TRBD1. CDR1 is SGHKS, CDR2 YYEKEE, per germline (reference sequence). Trimming cost V 4 bases and J 1 base; bases outside gene matches: 1. The CDR3 runs 14 residues. The CDR3 bases are TGTGCCAGCAGCCAGGGGGCGAGCAATCAGCCCCAGCATTTT. Protein: CASSQGASNQPQHF.

Worth noting for this clone: One end of the junction varies from germline; a read error may be responsible. The chain couples TRBV5-1 to TRBJ2-7; 15 bases map to TRBD2. Per the germline V gene, CDR1 is SGHRS and CDR2 is YFSETQ. This CDR3 comprises 16 residues. CDR3 sequence: CASSLLGTSGRSTLVF. DNA of the CDR3: TGCGCCAGCAGCTTGCTCGGGACTAGCGGGAGGTCCACCTTGGTCTTC.

This sequence joins TRBV6-1 and TRBJ1-2; D gene ambiguous. The germline V gene has CDR1 MNHNS and CDR2 SASEGT. V lost 0 bases and J lost 6, with 8 bases in between. There are 13 residues in the CDR3. The CDR3 is CASSEARWDGYTF. The CDR3 nucleotides are TGTGCCAGCAGTGAAGCGCGGTGGGATGGCTACACCTTC.

The chain has TRBV7-9 and TRBJ2-7, with D hard to call. The germline V gene encodes CDR1 SEHNR and CDR2 FQNEAQ (reference sequence). The ends were cut back, 1 base at V and 1 base at J, with 14 bases in the middle. CDR3 length: 16 amino acids. The CDR3 DNA sequence: TGTGCCAGCAGCTTAGTTGGGCAGGAGCTATCCTACGAGCAGTACTTC. Protein product: CASSLVGQELSYEQYF. The whole variable domain, filled in from reference TRBV7-9 and TRBJ2-7, reads DTGVSQNPRHKITKRGQNVTFRCDPISEHNRLYWYRQTLGQGPEFLTYFQNEAQLEKSRLLSDRFSAERPKGSFSTLEIQRTEQGDSAMYLCASSLVGQELSYEQYFGPGTRLTVT.

The CDR3, as DNA: TGCGCCAGCAGAGTGGGGTATACCGGGACAGGGCATTCTCCAACTAATGAAAAACTGTTTTTT. Translating gives CASRVGYTGTGHSPTNEKLFF. This chain links TRBV10-2 with TRBJ1-4; 9 bases fit TRBD1. CDR3 length: 21 residues. V shed 6 bases and J 0 bases; nucleotides not matched to a gene: 20. The germline V gene has CDR1 WSHSY and CDR2 SAAADI.

J is TRBJ2-7 and V is TRBV11-3; 9 bases map to TRBD2. J gave up 7 bases and V 4 bases, and 8 bases lay outside the gene matches. CDR1 is SGHNT, CDR2 YENEEA, per germline. This CDR3 comprises 14 residues. The chain's CDR3 is CASSSSGNRGEQYF. DNA of the CDR3: TGTGCCAGCAGCTCTAGCGGGAATCGGGGGGAGCAGTACTTC. Combining the CDR3 with reference TRBV11-3 and TRBJ2-7 gives the whole variable domain EAGVVQSPRYKIIEKKQPVAFWCNPISGHNTLYWYLQNLGQGPELLIRYENEEAVDDSQLPKDRFSAERLKGVDSTLKIQPAELGDSAVYLCASSSSGNRGEQYFGPGTRLTVT.

This chain links TRBV4-3 with TRBJ1-2; D gene uncertain. V was cut by 0 bases and J by 1 base, with 12 bases left in between. This CDR3 is 16 amino acids long. Germline V gene lookup returns CDR1 LGHNA and CDR2 YSLEER. The chain's CDR3 is CASSQEPQTFNYGYTF. For the CDR3, the DNA is TGCGCCAGCAGCCAAGAACCCCAGACTTTTAACTATGGCTACACCTTC.

This sequence joins TRBV27 and TRBJ2-7; D may correspond to TRBD1 or TRBD2 (5 bases each). This CDR3 contains 14 residues. CDR1 is MNHEY and CDR2 is SMNVEV in the germline V gene (reference sequence). V shed 3 bases and J shed 6 bases, with 15 bases lying between them. CDR3 sequence reads: CASSLGPLTSEQYF. CDR3 DNA sequence: TGTGCCAGCAGTTTGGGACCGCTAACCTCCGAGCAGTACTTC.

There are a few counts of this clone. The chain employs TRBV4-1 and TRBJ2-7; 8 bases map to TRBD1. CDR3 length: 14 residues. V shed 4 bases and J 2 bases; nucleotides not matched to a gene: 4. The germline V gene encodes CDR1 MGHRA and CDR2 YSYEKL. The CDR3 is CASSPRQGTYEQYF. CDR3 coding DNA: TGCGCCAGCAGCCCTAGACAGGGGACCTACGAGCAGTACTTC.

This chain links TRBV29-1 with TRBJ2-1, with TRBD1 matching over 8 bases. CDR3 length: 11 amino acids. V lost 7 bases to trimming and J lost 8 bases; unmatched junction nucleotides: 4. The germline CDR1 and CDR2 sequences are SQVTM and ANQGSEA. CDR3 DNA: TGCAGCGGGGACAGGCGCGATGAGCAGTTCTTC. This encodes CSGDRRDEQFF.

This clone turned up a few times. The junction and the germline gene differ at one end; a read error may be behind it. V usage is TRBV20-1 and J usage is TRBJ1-3; D unclear. This CDR3 contains 11 residues. Germline V gene sequence: CDR1 DFQATT, CDR2 SNEGSKA (reference sequence). CDR3 nucleotide sequence: TGCAGTGCTAGAGTAGGGCAATGGATTTTATTT. This sequence encodes CSARVGQWILF.

A few counts support this clone. The V and J genes are TRBV28 and TRBJ2-7; D ambiguous. V lost 7 bases and J 3 bases, leaving 10 bases between the germline ends. Germline V gene sequence: CDR1 MDHEN, CDR2 SYDVKM. CDR3 length: 12 amino acids. The CDR3 is CASTKGYYEQYF. The CDR3 region has the DNA TGTGCCAGCACAAAAGGGTACTACGAGCAGTACTTC.

The chain recombines TRBV7-6 with TRBJ2-1, with TRBD1 as a possible D gene (5 bases). Trimming removed 5 bases from V and 1 base from J, with 12 bases in between. This CDR3 region has 15 residues. Germline CDR1 is SGHVS and CDR2 is FNYEAQ. CDR3 DNA: TGTGCCAGCAGCCAAGAGCCAGGGTCCTACAATGAGCAGTTCTTC. Encoded protein: CASSQEPGSYNEQFF.

A single count supports this clone. The chain has TRBV19 and TRBJ2-7; no clear D. CDR3 length: 15 amino acids. Trimming removed 7 bases from V and 3 bases from J, with 19 bases in between. The germline V gene encodes CDR1 LNHDA and CDR2 SQIVND (reference sequence). The CDR3 here is CASTVRPRFYYEQYF. Written as DNA, the CDR3 is TGTGCCAGTACCGTCAGACCCCGGTTTTACTACGAGCAGTACTTC.

The chain carries TRBV7-6 and TRBJ2-7; 12 positions match TRBD2. The CDR3 contains 15 residues. The V gene's germline CDR1 is SGHVS and CDR2 FNYEAQ. V was clipped by 3 bases and J by 1 base; unmatched bases: 1. The CDR3 DNA follows: TGTGCCAGCAGCTTGACTAGCGGGAGATCCTACGAGCAGTACTTC. It encodes CASSLTSGRSYEQYF. Drawing the rest from reference TRBV7-6 and TRBJ2-7, the complete variable domain is GAGVSQSPRYKVTKRGQDVALRCDPISGHVSLYWYRQALGQGPEFLTYFNYEAQQDKSGLPNDRFSAERPEGSISTLTIQRTEQRDSAMYRCASSLTSGRSYEQYFGPGTRLTVT.

The chain carries TRBV4-2 and TRBJ2-7, with unresolved D. Per germline, CDR1 LGHNA and CDR2 YNFKEQ. The CDR3 is 13 amino acids. The V end was cut by 0 bases, the J end by 4 bases, with 7 bases between. The CDR3 DNA reads TGTGCCAGCAGCCAAGAGTTGGATTACGAGCAGTACTTC. Amino acids: CASSQELDYEQYF.

The chain links TRBV10-3 to TRBJ1-1; TRBD1 aligns across 7 bases. Unmatched junction bases numbered 4, after V lost 4 bases and J lost 2 bases. Germline V CDR1 and CDR2: ENHRY, SYGVKD. The CDR3 spans 14 residues. Here the CDR3 DNA reads TGTGCCATCAGTGGGGGACAGCCTAACACTGAAGCTTTCTTT. Protein sequence: CAISGGQPNTEAFF.